This passage covers 3 T cell receptor beta chains from one sample sequenced in a study of vaccination and CD4 T cells after COVID-19. Their specific antigens are unknown. Described treatment: approximately 9-day PBMC culture with coronavirus spike peptide pools or control peptides (ViraFEST assay). The Oncomine TCR Beta short-read assay sequenced DNA from cultured CD4+ T cells. Each CDR3 protein gets one entry after TCRdb re-called the PCR reads with MiXCR. The sample carries about 7,600 distinct CDR3 sequences, 20% to 25% recorded once. This sample comprised CD4+ T cells from blood, cultured in vitro, obtained after SARS-CoV-2 vaccination. The receptors come from a human donor who had recovered from COVID-19.

This clonotype is classed as medium-sized. The V and J genes are TRBV20-1 and TRBJ1-5, with 9 bases lining up with TRBD1. CDR1 DFQATT and CDR2 SNEGSKA come from the germline V gene (reference sequence). V gave up 1 base and J gave up 6 bases; unmatched junction bases: 7. The length of the CDR3 is 15 residues. For the CDR3, the DNA is TGCAGTGCTAGAGCCGGGACAGGGTACGGTCAGCCCCAGCATTTT. Its protein is CSARAGTGYGQPQHF.

This clonotype is medium-sized (0.01 to 0.1%) within its sample. This chain links TRBV6-1 with TRBJ2-3, with TRBD1 matching over 8 bases. In germline, CDR1 is MNHNS, CDR2 SASEGT. The CDR3 runs 18 residues. J lost 1 base, V lost 6 bases, and 15 bases had no gene match. This CDR3 is CASSLGQGHSPGTDTQYF. CDR3 nucleotide sequence: TGTGCCAGCAGCCTCGGACAGGGTCATTCACCCGGCACAGATACGCAGTATTTT.

This clonotype is deemed large. The chain carries TRBV19 and TRBJ1-5, with a possible D match to TRBD1 (6 bases). V was shortened by 3 bases and J by 8 bases, with 14 bases between the two germline ends. This CDR3 has 14 amino acids. CDR1 LNHDA and CDR2 SQIVND come from the germline V gene (reference sequence). CDR3 sequence: CASSMAGGQKPQHF. DNA of the CDR3: TGTGCCAGTAGTATGGCGGGGGGGCAGAAGCCCCAGCATTTT. The entire variable domain, with the rest obtained from reference TRBV19 and TRBJ1-5, is as follows: DGGITQSPKYLFRKEGQNVTLSCEQNLNHDAMYWYRQDPGQGLRLIYYSQIVNDFQKGDIAEGYSVSREKKESFPLTVTSAQKNPTAFYLCASSMAGGQKPQHFGDGTRLSIL.